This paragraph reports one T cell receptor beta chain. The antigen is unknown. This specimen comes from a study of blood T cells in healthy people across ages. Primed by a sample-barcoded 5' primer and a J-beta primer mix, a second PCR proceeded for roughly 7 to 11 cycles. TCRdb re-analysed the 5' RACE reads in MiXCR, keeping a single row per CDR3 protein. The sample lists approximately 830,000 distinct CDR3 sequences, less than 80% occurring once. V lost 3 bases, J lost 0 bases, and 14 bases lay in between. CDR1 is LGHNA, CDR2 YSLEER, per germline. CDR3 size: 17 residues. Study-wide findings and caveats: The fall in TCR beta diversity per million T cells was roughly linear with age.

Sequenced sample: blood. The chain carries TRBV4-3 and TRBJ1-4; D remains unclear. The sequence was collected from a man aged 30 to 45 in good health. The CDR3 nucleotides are TGCGCCAGCAGCCACATCGGACCGCTCTCAACTAATGAAAAACTGTTTTTT. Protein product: CASSHIGPLSTNEKLFF.